These 27 T cell receptor beta chains originate from one sample sequenced in a study of T cell responses to AZD1222 COVID-19 vaccine. Assay: immunoSEQ multiplex PCR; the TCRdb copy retains only in-frame clones and omits some. The sample holds approximately 100,000 clones, roughly nine tenths seen once. The input for sequencing was peripheral blood, taken on day 0 of AZD1222 vaccination. All receptors derive from an adult in good health.

This chain links TRBV7-2 with TRBJ1-1; D is possibly TRBD1 (5 bases). Germline V gene lookup returns CDR1 SGHTA and CDR2 FQGNSA. The length of the CDR3 is 14 residues. The V end lost 1 base, the J end lost 4 bases, and 10 bases lay between the germline ends. In nucleotides, the CDR3 is TGTGCCAGCAGCTTAGACGGGGGACGCACTGAAGCTTTCTTT. Amino acid sequence: CASSLDGGRTEAFF.

The chain has TRBV18 and TRBJ1-1; 9 bases map to TRBD1. This CDR3 is built from 14 residues. The germline CDR1 and CDR2 sequences are KGHSH and LQKENI. Trimming cost V 3 bases and J 6 bases; bases outside gene matches: 5. This chain's CDR3 is CASSPRTGDAEAFF. The CDR3 DNA sequence: TGTGCCAGCTCACCGAGGACAGGGGATGCTGAAGCTTTCTTT.

The genes are TRBV6-1 and TRBJ1-5, with D possibly being TRBD1 (5 bases). There are 16 residues in the CDR3. Trimming pared 3 bases from V and 0 bases from J, leaving 12 bases between. Germline V gene lookup returns CDR1 MNHNS and CDR2 SASEGT. DNA of the CDR3: TGTGCCAGCAGTGAGATAACAGGAAATAGCAATCAGCCCCAGCATTTT. Protein: CASSEITGNSNQPQHF.

This clone appeared once. The chain is built from TRBV7-9 and TRBJ1-5; D is ambiguous. The germline V gene has CDR1 SEHNR and CDR2 FQNEAQ (reference sequence). Trimming removed 5 bases from V and 4 bases from J, with 15 bases in between. The CDR3 spans 15 residues. The CDR3 coding sequence is TGTGCCAGCAGCCTCTCGGGCCGGGGAAATCAGCCCCAGCATTTT. Translated, it gives CASSLSGRGNQPQHF.

The chain combines TRBV5-1 with TRBJ1-4, with a weak D call TRBD1 (6 bases). This CDR3 is built from 15 residues. V lost 5 bases, J lost 0 bases, and 11 bases lay in between. In germline, CDR1 is SGHRS, CDR2 YFSETQ. This chain's CDR3 is CASRGQPATNEKLFF. The CDR3, as DNA: TGCGCCAGCAGAGGACAGCCGGCAACTAATGAAAAACTGTTTTTT.

The rearrangement links TRBV27 to TRBJ1-2, with a tentative D call TRBD1 (5 bases). Germline lookup yields CDR1 MNHEY and CDR2 SMNVEV (reference sequence). The CDR3 runs to 16 residues. Trimming took off 3 bases at V and 0 bases at J, with 14 bases between the two ends. Here the CDR3 DNA reads TGTGCCAGCAGTTTCTCTACAGGCGAAGCTAACTATGGCTACACCTTC. It is translated as CASSFSTGEANYGYTF.

J is TRBJ2-6 and V is TRBV3-1 (or the pseudogene TRBV3-2); the match to TRBD1 covers 10 bases. CDR1 and CDR2 from the germline V gene are LGHDT and YNNKEL (reference sequence). J was trimmed by 3 bases and V by 3 bases; bases with no gene match: 5. The CDR3 covers 17 residues. The CDR3 DNA follows: TGTGCCAGCAGCCATGGGACAGGGGTCTATGGGGCCAACGTCCTGACTTTC. Protein sequence: CASSHGTGVYGANVLTF.

The CDR3: CAISAGLAGEQDTQYF. CDR3 DNA sequence: TGTGCCATCAGTGCTGGGCTAGCGGGGGAGCAAGATACGCAGTATTTT. The chain employs TRBV10-3 and TRBJ2-3; 10 bases line up with TRBD2. CDR1 is ENHRY and CDR2 is SYGVKD in the germline V gene. The CDR3 has 16 residues. J gave up 5 bases and V 4 bases, and 9 bases lay outside the gene matches.

The rearrangement uses TRBV10-1 and TRBJ2-7, with 7 bases that match TRBD1. Germline CDR1 reads WNHNN; CDR2 reads SYGVQD (reference sequence). CDR3 length equals 14 residues. Germline trimming cut 6 bases from V and 3 bases from J; bases unmatched to any gene: 8. CDR3 loop: CASRGPGQYYEQYF. The CDR3 DNA reads as TGCGCCAGCAGAGGGCCGGGACAGTACTACGAGCAGTACTTC.

J is TRBJ2-7 and V is TRBV28; TRBD1 matches 10 bases. Germline CDR1 reads MDHEN; CDR2 reads SYDVKM. The CDR3 consists of 14 residues. The trim removed 4 bases at V and 5 bases at J, leaving 5 bases unmatched. CDR3 bases: TGTGCCAGCAGTTGGACAGGGGGGACCCACGAGCAGTACTTC. Translating gives CASSWTGGTHEQYF.

The rearrangement uses TRBV7-2 and TRBJ1-2, with D possibly matching TRBD1 (6 bases). This CDR3 has 13 residues. Germline lookup yields CDR1 SGHTA and CDR2 FQGNSA. V lost 4 bases, J lost 8 bases, and 14 bases lay in between. CDR3 DNA: TGTGCCAGCAGCTACTTACAGGGAGGAGGCTACACCTTC. Residues: CASSYLQGGGYTF.

The sample holds one count of this clone. The chain uses TRBV3-1 (or the pseudogene TRBV3-2) and TRBJ1-2, with TRBD1 matching 11 bases. The germline CDR1 and CDR2 sequences are LGHDT and YNNKEL (reference sequence). V shed 6 bases, J shed 2 bases, and the junction held 17 bases outside the gene matches. The CDR3 totals 19 residues. The CDR3 protein is CASRRTGGSVTGPNYGYTF. As DNA, the CDR3 is TGTGCCAGCAGGCGGACAGGGGGCAGTGTAACGGGCCCAAACTATGGCTACACCTTC.

In this sample, this clone turned up once. The chain is built from TRBV5-6 and TRBJ1-2; TRBD1 might be the D (6 bases). CDR1 SGHDT and CDR2 YYEEEE come from the germline V gene. V dropped 7 bases and J dropped 4 bases, with 14 bases sitting between them. The CDR3 spans 13 residues. The DNA of the CDR3 is TGTGCCAGCTCCCCCGGGACATCCTATGGCTACACCTTC. It yields the protein CASSPGTSYGYTF. Complete variable domain (other parts from reference TRBV5-6 and TRBJ1-2): DAGVTQSPTHLIKTRGQQVTLRCSPKSGHDTVSWYQQALGQGPQFIFQYYEEEERQRGNFPDRFSGHQFPNYSSELNVNALLLGDSALYLCASSPGTSYGYTFGSGTRLTVV.

The chain uses TRBV30 and TRBJ1-4; TRBD1 might be the D (5 bases). V dropped 0 bases and J dropped 7 bases, with 12 bases sitting between them. Germline CDR1 reads GTSNPN; CDR2 reads SVGIG (reference sequence). The CDR3 has 14 amino acids. CDR3 bases: TGTGCCTGGAGTGTGCGGCAGGGAGCTGAAAAACTGTTTTTT. It specifies CAWSVRQGAEKLFF. Together with reference TRBV30 and TRBJ1-4, the CDR3 gives the full variable domain: SQTIHQWPATLVQPVGSPLSLECTVEGTSNPNLYWYRQAAGRGLQLLFYSVGIGQISSEVPQNLSASRPQDRQFILSSKKLLLSDSGFYLCAWSVRQGAEKLFFGSGTQLSVL.

The rearrangement joins TRBV4-2 to TRBJ2-7; TRBD2 aligns across 7 bases. J was trimmed by 0 bases and V by 2 bases; bases with no gene match: 4. CDR3 length: 15 residues. CDR1 is LGHNA and CDR2 is YNFKEQ in the germline V gene. The CDR3 nucleotides are TGTGCCAGCAGCCAAAACCTAGCGGACTCCTACGAGCAGTACTTC. This translates into CASSQNLADSYEQYF.

The chain joins TRBV21-1 to TRBJ1-4; the tabulated D call, TRBD1, remains unverified against the DNA. TRBV21-1 is described as a pseudogene. The CDR3 loop spans 15 amino acids. CDR3 bases: TGTGCCAGCAGCACACGAAGGCAGGGTGGTGAAAAACTGTTTTTT. Translating gives CASSTRRQGGEKLFF.

The chain recombines TRBV5-1 with TRBJ2-3; 11 nucleotides match TRBD2. Trimming at V came to 2 bases and at J to 6 bases, leaving 2 bases not matched to a gene. The CDR3 has 14 residues. Germline CDR1 and CDR2: SGHRS and YFSETQ. The chain's CDR3 is CASSLSSGGDTQYF. CDR3 DNA: TGCGCCAGCAGCTTATCTAGCGGGGGGGATACGCAGTATTTT.

The chain is built from TRBV19 and TRBJ1-5, with a possible D match to TRBD1 (5 bases). Per germline, CDR1 LNHDA and CDR2 SQIVND (reference sequence). Trimming took 3 bases from V and 0 from J, leaving 15 bases between them. This CDR3 is 17 amino acids long. The CDR3 DNA sequence: TGTGCCAGTAGTATCGACGGCCGGGGGTATAGCAATCAGCCCCAGCATTTT. Protein product: CASSIDGRGYSNQPQHF.

The V and J genes are TRBV11-2 and TRBJ2-1; D ambiguous. Germline loops: CDR1 SGHAT, CDR2 FQNNGV. The CDR3 totals 15 residues. The V end was cut by 3 bases, the J end by 1 base, with 10 bases between. The CDR3, as DNA: TGTGCCAGCAGCTTCACGGCCGTATCCTACAATGAGCAGTTCTTC. Residues: CASSFTAVSYNEQFF.

This chain joins TRBV6-6 and TRBJ2-3; no reliable D call. V shed 4 bases and J shed 2 bases, with 4 bases lying between them. Per the germline V gene, CDR1 is MNHNY and CDR2 is SVGAGI (reference sequence). The CDR3 is 12 residues long. The CDR3 DNA is TGTGCCAGCAGTTGGCTCACAGATACGCAGTATTTT. Protein product: CASSWLTDTQYF.

The chain uses TRBV10-2 and TRBJ1-2; D possibly corresponds to TRBD1 (6 bases). The germline V gene has CDR1 WSHSY and CDR2 SAAADI. The length of the CDR3 is 12 residues. Trimming took 10 bases from V and 10 from J, leaving 19 bases between them. CDR3 in DNA: TGCGCCACTTCCACCGGGACATCGAACTACACCTTC. This encodes CATSTGTSNYTF.

This rearrangement joins TRBV7-2 to TRBJ2-5; 12 bases map to TRBD2. J gave up 4 bases and V 3 bases, and 3 bases lay outside the gene matches. The CDR3 is 15 amino acids. Germline assignment: CDR1 SGHTA and CDR2 FQGNSA. The CDR3 coding sequence is TGTGCCAGCAGCTTGCTAGCGGGGGGGAGAGAGACCCAGTACTTC. It is translated as CASSLLAGGRETQYF.

The chain recombines TRBV19 with TRBJ1-2; 8 nucleotides agree with TRBD1. V trimming: 0 bases; J trimming: 2 bases; junction bases outside the gene matches: 2. CDR3 length: 15 residues. The germline V gene has CDR1 LNHDA and CDR2 SQIVND (reference sequence). In DNA form, the CDR3 reads TGTGCCAGTAGTATAGATTGGACAGGGAACTATGGCTACACCTTC. Its protein product is CASSIDWTGNYGYTF.

In this sample, this clone turned up a few times. V usage is TRBV21-1 and J usage is TRBJ1-5. TRBV21-1 is assigned pseudogene status. CDR3 length: 14 amino acids. In DNA form, the CDR3 reads TGTGCCAGCATCCCGGTCGGGGGGTATCAGCCCCAGCATTTT. The encoded protein is CASIPVGGYQPQHF.

This chain uses TRBV18 with TRBJ2-7, with no clear D. The V end was cut by 6 bases, the J end by 3 bases, with 6 bases between. Germline V gene lookup returns CDR1 KGHSH and CDR2 LQKENI. The CDR3 is made up of 11 amino acids. Here the CDR3 reads CASSLRYEQYF. CDR3 bases: TGTGCCAGCTCCCTTCGCTACGAGCAGTACTTC.

Only a few counts were recorded for this clone. The chain uses TRBV28 and TRBJ1-6; D gene uncertain. The V end lost 7 bases, the J end lost 0 bases, and 16 bases lay between the germline ends. CDR3 size: 17 residues. CDR1 and CDR2 from the germline V gene are MDHEN and SYDVKM. The CDR3 DNA reads as TGTGCCAGCAATCCTGGGCCAACAAGCTCCTATAATTCACCCCTCCACTTT. It translates to CASNPGPTSSYNSPLHF.

The chain carries TRBV19 and TRBJ1-1, with D perhaps TRBD1 (5 bases). CDR3 length equals 12 residues. V gave up 5 bases and J gave up 4 bases, with 8 bases separating them. Per the germline V gene, CDR1 is LNHDA and CDR2 is SQIVND (reference sequence). The CDR3 protein is CASSPGGTEAFF. In DNA, the CDR3 is TGTGCCAGTAGTCCGGGGGGCACTGAAGCTTTCTTT.